The TCR beta chain under discussion was sequenced for a study of control samples from healthy donors and cancer patients. Losses at the gene ends were 3 bases for V and 1 base for J; bases not matched to a gene: 6. CDR1 is SNHLY, CDR2 FYNNEI, per germline. The CDR3 totals 16 residues. This clone was picked up one time. Using immunoSEQ multiplex PCR, the repertoire was profiled, and TCRdb retains in-frame clones only, with some absent. The sample has roughly 200,000 clones, over 85% seen once. Sequenced: blood. V gene TRBV2 combines with J gene TRBJ1-1, with TRBD1 identical over 9 bases. This TCR was sampled from a man younger than 35 in good health. This CDR3 reads CASSEGQGTPNTEAFF. In DNA, the CDR3 is TGTGCCAGCAGTGAGGGACAGGGAACCCCGAACACTGAAGCTTTCTTT.